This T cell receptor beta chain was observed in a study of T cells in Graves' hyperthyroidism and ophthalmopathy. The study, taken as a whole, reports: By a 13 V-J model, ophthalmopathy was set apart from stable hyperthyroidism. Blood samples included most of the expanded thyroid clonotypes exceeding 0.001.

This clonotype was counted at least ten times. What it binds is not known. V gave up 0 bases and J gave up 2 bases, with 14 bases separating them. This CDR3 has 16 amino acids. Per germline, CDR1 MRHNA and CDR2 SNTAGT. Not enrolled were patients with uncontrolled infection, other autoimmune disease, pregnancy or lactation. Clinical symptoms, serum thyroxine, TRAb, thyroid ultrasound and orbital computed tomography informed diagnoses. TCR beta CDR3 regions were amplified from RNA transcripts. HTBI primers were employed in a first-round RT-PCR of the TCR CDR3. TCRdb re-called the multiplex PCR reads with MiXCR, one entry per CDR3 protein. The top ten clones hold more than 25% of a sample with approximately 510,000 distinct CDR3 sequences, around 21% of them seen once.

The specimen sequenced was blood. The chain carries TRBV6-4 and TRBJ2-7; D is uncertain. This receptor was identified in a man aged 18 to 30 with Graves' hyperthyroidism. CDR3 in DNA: TGTGCCAGCAGTGACTCACCCCGGGCCAAGACCTACGAGCAGTACTTC. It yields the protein CASSDSPRAKTYEQYF.